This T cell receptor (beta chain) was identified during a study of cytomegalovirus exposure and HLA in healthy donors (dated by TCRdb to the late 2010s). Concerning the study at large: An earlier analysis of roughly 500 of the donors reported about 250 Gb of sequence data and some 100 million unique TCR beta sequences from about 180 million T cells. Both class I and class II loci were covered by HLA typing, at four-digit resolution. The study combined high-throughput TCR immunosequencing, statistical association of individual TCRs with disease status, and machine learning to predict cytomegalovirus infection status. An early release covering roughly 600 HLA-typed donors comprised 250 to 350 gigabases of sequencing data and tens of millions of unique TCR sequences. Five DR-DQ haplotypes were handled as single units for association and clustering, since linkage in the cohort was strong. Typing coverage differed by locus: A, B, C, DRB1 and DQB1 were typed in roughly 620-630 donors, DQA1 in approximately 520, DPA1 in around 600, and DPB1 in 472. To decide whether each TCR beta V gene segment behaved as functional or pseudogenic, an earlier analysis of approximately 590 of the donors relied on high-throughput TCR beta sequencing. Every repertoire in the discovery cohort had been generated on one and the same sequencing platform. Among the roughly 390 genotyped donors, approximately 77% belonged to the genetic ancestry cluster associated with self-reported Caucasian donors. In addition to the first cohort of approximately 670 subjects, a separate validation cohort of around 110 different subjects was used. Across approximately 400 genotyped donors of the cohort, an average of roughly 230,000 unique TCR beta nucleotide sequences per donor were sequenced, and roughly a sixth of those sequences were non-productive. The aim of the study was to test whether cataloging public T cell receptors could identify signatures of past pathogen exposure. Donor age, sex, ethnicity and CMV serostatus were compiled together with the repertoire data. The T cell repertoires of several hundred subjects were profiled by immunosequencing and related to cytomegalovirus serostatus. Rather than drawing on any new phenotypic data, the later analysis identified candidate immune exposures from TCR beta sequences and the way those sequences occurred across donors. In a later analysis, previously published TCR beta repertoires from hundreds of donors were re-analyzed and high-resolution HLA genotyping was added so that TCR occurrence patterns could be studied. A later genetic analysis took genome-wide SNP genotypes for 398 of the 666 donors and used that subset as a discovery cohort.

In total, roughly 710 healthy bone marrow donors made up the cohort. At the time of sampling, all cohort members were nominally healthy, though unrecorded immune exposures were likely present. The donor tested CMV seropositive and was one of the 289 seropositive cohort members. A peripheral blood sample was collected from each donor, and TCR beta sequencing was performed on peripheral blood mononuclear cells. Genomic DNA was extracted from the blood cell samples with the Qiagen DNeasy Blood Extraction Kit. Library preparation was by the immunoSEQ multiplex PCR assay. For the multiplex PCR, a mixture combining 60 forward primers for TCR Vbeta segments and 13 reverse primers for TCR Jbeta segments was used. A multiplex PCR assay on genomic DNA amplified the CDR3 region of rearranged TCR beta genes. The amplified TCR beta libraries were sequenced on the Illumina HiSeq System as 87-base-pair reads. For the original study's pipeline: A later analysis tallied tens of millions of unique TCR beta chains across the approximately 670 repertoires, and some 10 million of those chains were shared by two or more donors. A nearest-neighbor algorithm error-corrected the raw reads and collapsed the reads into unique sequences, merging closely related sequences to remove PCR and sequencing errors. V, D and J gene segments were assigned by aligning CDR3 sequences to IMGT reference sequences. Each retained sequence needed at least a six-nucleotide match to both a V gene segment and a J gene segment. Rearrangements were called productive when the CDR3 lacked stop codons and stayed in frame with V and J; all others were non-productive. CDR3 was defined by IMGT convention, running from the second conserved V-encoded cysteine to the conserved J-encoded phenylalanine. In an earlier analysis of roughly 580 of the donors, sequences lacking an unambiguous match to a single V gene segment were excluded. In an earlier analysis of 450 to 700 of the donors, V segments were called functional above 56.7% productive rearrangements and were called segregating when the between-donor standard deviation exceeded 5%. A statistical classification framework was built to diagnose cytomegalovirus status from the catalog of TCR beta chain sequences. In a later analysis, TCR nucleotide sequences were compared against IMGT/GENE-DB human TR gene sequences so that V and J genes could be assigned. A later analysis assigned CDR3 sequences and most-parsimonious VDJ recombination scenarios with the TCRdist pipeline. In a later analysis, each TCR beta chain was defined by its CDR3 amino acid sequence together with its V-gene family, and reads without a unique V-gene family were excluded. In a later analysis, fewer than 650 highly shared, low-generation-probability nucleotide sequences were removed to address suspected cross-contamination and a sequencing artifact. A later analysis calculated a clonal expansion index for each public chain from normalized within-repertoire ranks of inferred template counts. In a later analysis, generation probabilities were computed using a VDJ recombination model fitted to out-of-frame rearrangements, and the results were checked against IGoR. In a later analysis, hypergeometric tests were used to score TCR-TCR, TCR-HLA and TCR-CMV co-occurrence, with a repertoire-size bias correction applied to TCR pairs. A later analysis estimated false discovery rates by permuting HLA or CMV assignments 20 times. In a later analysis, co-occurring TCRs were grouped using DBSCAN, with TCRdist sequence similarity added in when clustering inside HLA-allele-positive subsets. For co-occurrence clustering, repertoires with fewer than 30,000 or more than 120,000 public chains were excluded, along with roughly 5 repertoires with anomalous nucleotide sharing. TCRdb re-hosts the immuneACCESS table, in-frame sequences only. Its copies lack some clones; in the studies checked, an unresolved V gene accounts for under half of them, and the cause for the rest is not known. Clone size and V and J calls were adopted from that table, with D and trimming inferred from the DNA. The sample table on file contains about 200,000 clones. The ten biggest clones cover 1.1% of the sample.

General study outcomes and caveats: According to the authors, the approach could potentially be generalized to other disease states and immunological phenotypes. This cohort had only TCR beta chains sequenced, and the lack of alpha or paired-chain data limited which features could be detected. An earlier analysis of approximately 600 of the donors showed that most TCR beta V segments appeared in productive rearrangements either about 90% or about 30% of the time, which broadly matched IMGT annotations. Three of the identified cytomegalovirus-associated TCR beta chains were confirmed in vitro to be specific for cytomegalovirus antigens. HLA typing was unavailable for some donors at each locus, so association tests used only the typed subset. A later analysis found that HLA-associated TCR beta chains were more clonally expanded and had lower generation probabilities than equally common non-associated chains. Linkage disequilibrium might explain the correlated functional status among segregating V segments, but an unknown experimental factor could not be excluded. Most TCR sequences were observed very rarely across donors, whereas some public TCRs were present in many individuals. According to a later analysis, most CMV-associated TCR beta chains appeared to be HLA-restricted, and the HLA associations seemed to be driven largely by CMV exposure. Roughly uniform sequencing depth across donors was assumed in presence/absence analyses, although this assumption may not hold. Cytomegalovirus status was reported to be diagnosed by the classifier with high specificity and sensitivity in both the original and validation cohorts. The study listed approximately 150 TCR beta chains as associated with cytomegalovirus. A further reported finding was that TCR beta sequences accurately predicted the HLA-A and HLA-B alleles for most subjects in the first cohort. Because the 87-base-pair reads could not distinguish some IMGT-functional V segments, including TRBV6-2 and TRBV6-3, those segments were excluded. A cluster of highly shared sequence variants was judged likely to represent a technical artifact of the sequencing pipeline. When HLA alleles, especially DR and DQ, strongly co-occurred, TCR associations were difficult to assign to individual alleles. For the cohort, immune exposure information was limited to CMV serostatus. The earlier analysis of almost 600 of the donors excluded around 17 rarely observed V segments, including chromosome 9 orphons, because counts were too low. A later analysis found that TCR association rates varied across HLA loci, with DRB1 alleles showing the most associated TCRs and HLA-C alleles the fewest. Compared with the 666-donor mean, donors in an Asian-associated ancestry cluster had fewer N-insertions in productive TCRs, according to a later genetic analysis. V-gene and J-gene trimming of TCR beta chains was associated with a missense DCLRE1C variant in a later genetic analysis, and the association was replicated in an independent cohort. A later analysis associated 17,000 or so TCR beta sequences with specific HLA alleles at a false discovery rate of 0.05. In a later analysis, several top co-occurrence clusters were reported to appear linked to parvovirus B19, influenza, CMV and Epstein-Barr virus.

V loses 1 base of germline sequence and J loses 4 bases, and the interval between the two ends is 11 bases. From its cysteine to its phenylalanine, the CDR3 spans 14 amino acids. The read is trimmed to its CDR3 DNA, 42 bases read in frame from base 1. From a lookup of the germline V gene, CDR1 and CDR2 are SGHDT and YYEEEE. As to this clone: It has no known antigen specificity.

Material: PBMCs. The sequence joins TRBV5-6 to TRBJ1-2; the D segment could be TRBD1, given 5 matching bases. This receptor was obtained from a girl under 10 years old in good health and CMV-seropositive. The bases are TGTGCCAGCAGCTTGACAGGAAGAATCTATGGCTACACCTTC. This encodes CASSLTGRIYGYTF.